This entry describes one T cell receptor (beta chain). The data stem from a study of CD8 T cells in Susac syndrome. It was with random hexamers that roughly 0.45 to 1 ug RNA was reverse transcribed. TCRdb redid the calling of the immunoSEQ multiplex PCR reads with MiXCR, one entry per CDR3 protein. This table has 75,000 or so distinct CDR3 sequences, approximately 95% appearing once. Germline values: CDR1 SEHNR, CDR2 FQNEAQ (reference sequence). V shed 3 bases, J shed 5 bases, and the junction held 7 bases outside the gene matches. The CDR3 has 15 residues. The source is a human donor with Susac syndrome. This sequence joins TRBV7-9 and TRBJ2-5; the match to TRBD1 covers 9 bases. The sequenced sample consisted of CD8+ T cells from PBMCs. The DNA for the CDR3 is TGTGCCAGCAGCTTGGGACAGGGTATCGAGGAGACCCAGTACTTC. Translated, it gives CASSLGQGIEETQYF. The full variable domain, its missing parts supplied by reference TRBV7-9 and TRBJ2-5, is DTGVSQNPRHKITKRGQNVTFRCDPISEHNRLYWYRQTLGQGPEFLTYFQNEAQLEKSRLLSDRFSAERPKGSFSTLEIQRTEQGDSAMYLCASSLGQGIEETQYFGPGTRLLVL.